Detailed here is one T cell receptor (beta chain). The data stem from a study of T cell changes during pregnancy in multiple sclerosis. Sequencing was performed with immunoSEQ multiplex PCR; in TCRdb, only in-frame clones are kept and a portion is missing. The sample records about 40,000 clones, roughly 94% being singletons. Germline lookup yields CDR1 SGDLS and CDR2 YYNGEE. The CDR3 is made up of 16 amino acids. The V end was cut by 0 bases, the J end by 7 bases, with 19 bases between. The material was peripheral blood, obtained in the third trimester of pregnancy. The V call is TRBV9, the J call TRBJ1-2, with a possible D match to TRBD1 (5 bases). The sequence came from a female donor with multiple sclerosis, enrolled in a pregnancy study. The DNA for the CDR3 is TGTGCCAGCAGCGTAGGGGGCAGGGTAGAGGAAGGTGGCTACACCTTC. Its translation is CASSVGGRVEEGGYTF.